This T cell receptor beta chain is drawn from a study of CD8+CD57+ T cells in acquired aplastic anemia. On the study more broadly: DNA per sorted CD4+ or CD8+ sample ranged about 0.17 to 30 ug, averaging 3.2 ug. Findings and limits, study-wide: Roughly 31 CD8+ CDR3 sequences occurred in both the patients and the controls. Patients showed no significant difference from controls in CD8+ Simpson's diversity.

V lost 6 bases to trimming and J lost 3 bases; unmatched junction nucleotides: 8. Per the germline V gene, CDR1 is MGHDK and CDR2 is SYGVNS. This CDR3 has 14 residues. For CDR3 and TCR beta VDJ profiling, genomic DNA was the template used. TCRdb recomputed calls from the reads with MiXCR, one row per CDR3 protein. The data show approximately 470,000 distinct CDR3 sequences, 25% to 40% seen once. This clonotype showed up just a few times. Antigen specificity is unknown. Sequencing involved patients with CD8+CD57+ cell expansion previously shown by flow cytometry. In all patients, the disease was severe acquired aplastic anemia.

This TCR was recovered from a human donor with aplastic anemia. The sequencing input was sorted CD4+, CD8+, or CD8+CD57+ T cells (not recorded which) from PBMCs. This sequence joins TRBV25-1 and TRBJ2-7; TRBD1 matches at 7 bases. Here the CDR3 reads CASSRTGEDYEQYF. The CDR3 coding sequence is TGTGCCAGCAGCAGAACAGGGGAAGACTACGAGCAGTACTTC.